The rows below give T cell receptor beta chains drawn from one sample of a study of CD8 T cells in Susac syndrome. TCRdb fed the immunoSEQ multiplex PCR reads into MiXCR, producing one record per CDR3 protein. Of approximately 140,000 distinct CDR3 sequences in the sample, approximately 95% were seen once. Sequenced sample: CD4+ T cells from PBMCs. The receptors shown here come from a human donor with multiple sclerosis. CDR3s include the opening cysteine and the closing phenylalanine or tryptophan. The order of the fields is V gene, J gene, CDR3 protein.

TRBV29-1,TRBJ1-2,CSVPAAGTYGYTF
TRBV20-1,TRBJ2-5,CSANPPLMQETQYF
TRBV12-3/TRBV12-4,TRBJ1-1,CASSASPALHTEAFF
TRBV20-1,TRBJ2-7,CSARDLGRTYYEQYF
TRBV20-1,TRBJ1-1,CSARDSRLGSWNTEAFF
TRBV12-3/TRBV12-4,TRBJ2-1,CASSLRGEQFF
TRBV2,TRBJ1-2,CASSTRQGPTGYTF
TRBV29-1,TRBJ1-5,CSVGDRASNQPQHF
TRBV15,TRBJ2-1,CATSRAPAGRSMNEQFF
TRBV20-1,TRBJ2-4,CSALRDPLAKNIQYF
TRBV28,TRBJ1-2,CASRDTGEVYGYTF
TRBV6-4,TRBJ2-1,CASSQYSYNEQFF
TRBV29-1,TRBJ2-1,CSVELGAGLSEQFF
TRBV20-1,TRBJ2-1,CSARVRSGSLAYNEQFF